This T cell receptor (beta chain) was sequenced in a study of cytomegalovirus exposure and HLA in healthy donors. Primers included in the PCR were 60 Vbeta and 13 Jbeta primers. Assay: immunoSEQ multiplex PCR; the TCRdb copy retains only in-frame clones and omits some. The top ten hold 4.5% to 6% of the sample, which has roughly 80,000 clones, about 60% seen once. V dropped 5 bases and J dropped 5; count of bases not matched to a gene: 9. This CDR3 is 14 amino acids long. CDR1 is SGHRS and CDR2 is YFSETQ in the germline V gene. This clone has only one observation. The gene calls are TRBV5-1 and TRBJ1-1; TRBD1 aligns across 7 bases. Sequencing was done on a sample of PBMCs. This clonotype was obtained from a man aged 30 to 39 in good health and CMV-seropositive. The CDR3 is CASRSGTDYTEAFF. CDR3 bases: TGCGCCAGCAGATCCGGGACAGACTATACTGAAGCTTTCTTT. Combining the CDR3 with reference TRBV5-1 and TRBJ1-1 gives the whole variable domain KAGVTQTPRYLIKTRGQQVTLSCSPISGHRSVSWYQQTPGQGLQFLFEYFSETQRNKGNFPGRFSGRQFSNSRSEMNVSTLELGDSALYLCASRSGTDYTEAFFGQGTRLTVV.